Listed below are T cell receptor beta chains from one sample, sequenced in a study of T cells in localized non-small cell lung cancer. Using immunoSEQ multiplex PCR, the repertoire was profiled, and TCRdb retains in-frame clones only, with some absent. The sample comprises about 1,600 clones, roughly 22% of which are singletons, and 26% rests with the top ten. The specimen was normal lung tissue next to the tumor, collected before any cancer treatment. The receptors stem from a woman aged 35-70 years with stage I lung adenocarcinoma. CDR3s include the opening cysteine and the closing phenylalanine or tryptophan. The D gene is left open where the match is weak. Size is stated for part of the rows, as once, few or many counts, or as a class when the clone is expanded.

J gene: TRBJ2-6; clone size: .; D gene: .; V gene: TRBV15; CDR3 protein: CATSRGIFAKNSGANVLTF; CDR3 DNA: TGTGCCACCAGCAGAGGTATTTTCGCGAAAAACTCTGGGGCCAACGTCCTGACTTTC
J gene: TRBJ2-1; clone size: .; D gene: .; V gene: TRBV5-1; CDR3 protein: CASSLDPTGLPEQFF; CDR3 DNA: TGCGCCAGCAGCTTGGATCCCACCGGGCTCCCGGAGCAGTTCTTC
J gene: TRBJ1-6; clone size: .; D gene: .; V gene: TRBV30; CDR3 protein: CAWSWTALYNSPLHF; CDR3 DNA: TGTGCCTGGAGCTGGACGGCATTGTATAATTCACCCCTCCACTTT
J gene: TRBJ2-1; clone size: .; D gene: TRBD2; V gene: TRBV15; CDR3 protein: CATSSGLAGGDEQFF; CDR3 DNA: TGTGCCACCAGCAGCGGACTAGCGGGGGGCGATGAGCAGTTCTTC
J gene: TRBJ2-7; clone size: few; D gene: .; V gene: TRBV9; CDR3 protein: CASSVGIEEAYEQYF; CDR3 DNA: TGTGCCAGCAGCGTAGGCATTGAGGAGGCCTACGAGCAGTACTTC
J gene: TRBJ2-1; clone size: few; D gene: TRBD1; V gene: TRBV11-3; CDR3 protein: CASTLRGQLRGGQFF; CDR3 DNA: TGTGCCAGCACCCTGAGGGGACAGCTGAGAGGGGGGCAGTTCTTC
J gene: TRBJ2-5; clone size: .; D gene: .; V gene: TRBV25-1; CDR3 protein: CASSEYGLGRQETQYF; CDR3 DNA: TGTGCCAGCAGTGAATATGGTCTCGGACGCCAAGAGACCCAGTACTTC
J gene: TRBJ2-1; clone size: .; D gene: TRBD2; V gene: TRBV18; CDR3 protein: CASSPGLASMNEQFF; CDR3 DNA: TGTGCCAGCTCACCGGGACTAGCGTCAATGAATGAGCAGTTCTTC
J gene: TRBJ2-1; clone size: .; D gene: .; V gene: TRBV9; CDR3 protein: CASKVQGPYNEQFF; CDR3 DNA: TGTGCCAGCAAGGTACAGGGCCCTTACAATGAGCAGTTCTTC
J gene: TRBJ2-7; clone size: few; D gene: .; V gene: TRBV6-8; CDR3 protein: CASSPGSFNEQYF; CDR3 DNA: TGTGCCAGCAGTCCCGGGTCCTTCAACGAGCAGTACTTC
J gene: TRBJ2-1; clone size: few; D gene: TRBD2; V gene: TRBV9; CDR3 protein: CASSVALAEGNEQFF; CDR3 DNA: TGTGCCAGCAGCGTAGCACTAGCGGAGGGGAATGAGCAGTTCTTC
J gene: TRBJ2-5; clone size: medium-sized; D gene: .; V gene: TRBV9; CDR3 protein: CASSSHRTLQETQYF; CDR3 DNA: TGTGCCAGCAGCTCCCACAGGACGCTCCAAGAGACCCAGTACTTC
J gene: TRBJ1-1; clone size: few; D gene: .; V gene: TRBV9; CDR3 protein: CASSERPGTTEAFF; CDR3 DNA: TGTGCCAGCAGTGAAAGGCCGGGAACAACTGAAGCTTTCTTT
J gene: TRBJ2-3; clone size: few; D gene: .; V gene: TRBV15; CDR3 protein: CATRLGVGTDTQYF; CDR3 DNA: TGTGCCACCAGGCTGGGAGTGGGCACAGATACGCAGTATTTT
J gene: TRBJ1-1; clone size: few; D gene: TRBD1; V gene: TRBV9; CDR3 protein: CASSARHRGSRTEAFF; CDR3 DNA: TGTGCCAGCAGTGCCAGACACAGGGGAAGTCGCACTGAAGCTTTCTTT
J gene: TRBJ1-5; clone size: few; D gene: .; V gene: TRBV11-3; CDR3 protein: CASSPSDRTGQPQHF; CDR3 DNA: TGTGCCAGCAGCCCATCAGACAGGACGGGCCAGCCCCAGCATTTT
J gene: TRBJ1-1; clone size: .; D gene: TRBD1; V gene: TRBV25-1; CDR3 protein: CASSELGGQGRTEAFF; CDR3 DNA: TGTGCCAGCAGTGAATTAGGAGGACAGGGTAGGACTGAAGCTTTCTTT
J gene: TRBJ1-1; clone size: .; D gene: TRBD1; V gene: TRBV6-8; CDR3 protein: CASRDRAFTEAFF; CDR3 DNA: TGTGCCAGCAGGGACAGGGCTTTCACTGAAGCTTTCTTT
J gene: TRBJ1-2; clone size: .; D gene: TRBD1; V gene: TRBV18; CDR3 protein: CASSPGQDYGYTF; CDR3 DNA: TGTGCCAGCTCACCTGGACAGGACTATGGCTACACCTTC
J gene: TRBJ1-1; clone size: .; D gene: TRBD1; V gene: TRBV23-1; CDR3 protein: CASGQGMNTEAFF; CDR3 DNA: TGCGCCAGCGGACAGGGAATGAACACTGAAGCTTTCTTT
J gene: TRBJ1-6; clone size: few; D gene: .; V gene: TRBV28; CDR3 protein: CASSFRAGNSPLHF; CDR3 DNA: TGTGCCAGCAGTTTTAGGGCAGGGAATTCACCCCTCCACTTT
J gene: TRBJ1-1; clone size: .; D gene: TRBD1; V gene: TRBV10-2; CDR3 protein: CASGNSVGGSPDFF; CDR3 DNA: TGCGCCAGCGGGAATTCAGTAGGGGGCAGTCCGGATTTCTTT
J gene: TRBJ2-5; clone size: .; D gene: TRBD2; V gene: TRBV7-8; CDR3 protein: CASSLLGGETQYF; CDR3 DNA: TGTGCCAGCAGCTTACTGGGGGGGGAGACCCAGTACTTC
J gene: TRBJ1-1; clone size: .; D gene: TRBD1; V gene: TRBV6-8; CDR3 protein: CASSYDRGGTEAFF; CDR3 DNA: TGTGCCAGCAGTTACGACAGGGGGGGCACTGAAGCTTTCTTT
J gene: TRBJ1-1; clone size: .; D gene: TRBD1; V gene: TRBV6-8; CDR3 protein: CATATGALNTEAFF; CDR3 DNA: TGTGCCACCGCGACAGGGGCCCTGAACACTGAAGCTTTCTTT
J gene: TRBJ1-5; clone size: few; D gene: TRBD1; V gene: TRBV6-8; CDR3 protein: CATMGQGVSQPQHF; CDR3 DNA: TGTGCCACCATGGGACAGGGGGTAAGTCAGCCCCAGCATTTT
J gene: TRBJ1-2; clone size: .; D gene: .; V gene: TRBV29-1; CDR3 protein: CSVDLGGSRYGYTF; CDR3 DNA: TGCAGCGTTGATCTTGGGGGTAGTAGGTATGGCTACACCTTC
J gene: TRBJ1-1; clone size: .; D gene: .; V gene: TRBV30; CDR3 protein: CAWRTFSGVGTEAFF; CDR3 DNA: TGTGCCTGGAGAACGTTTTCAGGGGTAGGGACTGAAGCTTTCTTT
J gene: TRBJ2-1; clone size: few; D gene: TRBD2; V gene: TRBV6-8; CDR3 protein: CASRLAGGDEQFF; CDR3 DNA: TGTGCCAGCAGGTTAGCGGGGGGAGATGAGCAGTTCTTC
J gene: TRBJ2-5; clone size: few; D gene: .; V gene: TRBV11-3; CDR3 protein: CASSLGGGAEETQYF; CDR3 DNA: TGTGCCAGCAGCTTGGGAGGGGGGGCCGAGGAGACCCAGTACTTC
J gene: TRBJ1-6; clone size: .; D gene: .; V gene: TRBV19; CDR3 protein: CASSNDHEGSPLHF; CDR3 DNA: TGTGCCAGTAGTAACGATCATGAGGGATCACCCCTCCACTTT
J gene: TRBJ2-1; clone size: few; D gene: TRBD1; V gene: TRBV11-3; CDR3 protein: CASRPTGTGDHEQFF; CDR3 DNA: TGTGCCAGCAGGCCCACCGGGACAGGGGACCATGAGCAGTTCTTC
J gene: TRBJ1-1; clone size: few; D gene: .; V gene: TRBV9; CDR3 protein: CASSQGSTEAFF; CDR3 DNA: TGTGCCAGCAGCCAGGGGAGCACTGAAGCTTTCTTT
J gene: TRBJ1-4; clone size: .; D gene: .; V gene: TRBV14; CDR3 protein: CASSQYRAEKLFF; CDR3 DNA: TGTGCCAGCAGCCAATACAGGGCTGAAAAACTGTTTTTT
J gene: TRBJ2-4; clone size: medium-sized; D gene: .; V gene: TRBV6-8; CDR3 protein: CASSRGTGQTLAKNIQYF; CDR3 DNA: TGTGCCAGCAGCCGCGGTACCGGACAAACGTTAGCCAAAAACATTCAGTACTTC
J gene: TRBJ1-1; clone size: .; D gene: TRBD1; V gene: TRBV25-1; CDR3 protein: CASRGTGDTEAFF; CDR3 DNA: TGTGCCAGCAGGGGGACAGGGGACACTGAAGCTTTCTTT
J gene: TRBJ1-4; clone size: .; D gene: .; V gene: TRBV29-1; CDR3 protein: CSVAPGREQKLFF; CDR3 DNA: TGCAGCGTTGCACCGGGGCGCGAGCAAAAACTGTTTTTT
J gene: TRBJ2-5; clone size: few; D gene: TRBD1; V gene: TRBV29-1; CDR3 protein: CSVVSPDRQETQYF; CDR3 DNA: TGCAGCGTTGTGAGTCCGGACAGGCAAGAGACCCAGTACTTC
J gene: TRBJ2-7; clone size: .; D gene: .; V gene: TRBV14; CDR3 protein: CASSQSSRPGQYF; CDR3 DNA: TGTGCCAGCAGCCAAAGTTCCAGACCAGGGCAGTACTTC
J gene: TRBJ2-5; clone size: few; D gene: .; V gene: TRBV11-1; CDR3 protein: CASSFFDISETQYF; CDR3 DNA: TGTGCCAGCAGTTTTTTTGACATCTCCGAGACCCAGTACTTC
J gene: TRBJ2-1; clone size: few; D gene: .; V gene: TRBV30; CDR3 protein: CAWRWQANNEQFF; CDR3 DNA: TGTGCCTGGAGATGGCAGGCAAACAATGAGCAGTTCTTC
J gene: TRBJ2-1; clone size: .; D gene: TRBD2; V gene: TRBV11-3; CDR3 protein: CASSPGLVISNEQFF; CDR3 DNA: TGTGCCAGCAGTCCGGGACTAGTGATTTCCAATGAGCAGTTCTTC
J gene: TRBJ2-1; clone size: large; D gene: .; V gene: TRBV9; CDR3 protein: CASTPGTYSYNEQFF; CDR3 DNA: TGTGCCAGCACCCCGGGGACCTATTCCTACAATGAGCAGTTCTTC
J gene: TRBJ1-2; clone size: few; D gene: .; V gene: TRBV28; CDR3 protein: CASTDREPNYGYTF; CDR3 DNA: TGTGCCAGCACCGACAGAGAACCTAACTATGGCTACACCTTC
J gene: TRBJ1-2; clone size: few; D gene: TRBD1; V gene: TRBV6-8; CDR3 protein: CASSYADRDDDGYTF; CDR3 DNA: TGTGCCAGCAGTTACGCCGACAGGGATGACGATGGCTACACCTTC
J gene: TRBJ2-4; clone size: few; D gene: TRBD1; V gene: TRBV11-3; CDR3 protein: CASSYYRGSKNIQYF; CDR3 DNA: TGTGCCAGCAGTTATTACAGGGGCAGCAAAAACATTCAGTACTTC
J gene: TRBJ2-7; clone size: few; D gene: .; V gene: TRBV2; CDR3 protein: CASSEGQGYYEQYF; CDR3 DNA: TGTGCCAGCAGTGAGGGGCAGGGGTACTACGAGCAGTACTTC
J gene: TRBJ2-5; clone size: .; D gene: .; V gene: TRBV5-1; CDR3 protein: CASGTPSWYQETQYF; CDR3 DNA: TGCGCCAGCGGAACCCCTAGCTGGTACCAAGAGACCCAGTACTTC
J gene: TRBJ2-1; clone size: few; D gene: TRBD1; V gene: TRBV6-8; CDR3 protein: CAISPGQGASNEQFF; CDR3 DNA: TGTGCCATCAGTCCGGGACAGGGGGCGAGCAATGAGCAGTTCTTC
J gene: TRBJ1-4; clone size: few; D gene: TRBD1; V gene: TRBV28; CDR3 protein: CASSFVQGAREKLFF; CDR3 DNA: TGTGCCAGCAGTTTCGTCCAGGGGGCGCGGGAAAAACTGTTTTTT
J gene: TRBJ2-3; clone size: .; D gene: .; V gene: TRBV19; CDR3 protein: CASSPLGGYTDTQYF; CDR3 DNA: TGTGCCAGTAGCCCACTGGGGGGATACACAGATACGCAGTATTTT
J gene: TRBJ2-3; clone size: few; D gene: .; V gene: TRBV11-1; CDR3 protein: CASSLWWAGVPDTQYF; CDR3 DNA: TGTGCCAGCAGCTTATGGTGGGCTGGGGTTCCAGATACGCAGTATTTT
J gene: TRBJ2-3; clone size: .; D gene: .; V gene: TRBV12-5; CDR3 protein: CASGLDRGTDTQYF; CDR3 DNA: TGTGCTAGTGGTTTGGATCGGGGGACAGATACGCAGTATTTT